This T cell receptor beta chain was captured in a study of metastatic and nonmetastatic thyroid tumors. Treatment of any kind had been given to no patient before thyroid surgery. Concerning this clone: Its matching antigen is unknown.

Study results and caveats: Across blood and tumor, TCR beta diversity in malignant thyroid tumors was reportedly significantly higher than in benign nodules.

TCRdb re-called clones from the PCR reads using MiXCR. Of around 23,000 clones in the sample, about 30% were seen once. The material sequenced was tumor tissue. The source is a female donor with papillary thyroid cancer or a benign thyroid nodule (not recorded which). Some clones in this sample may be carry-over from other donors' samples.

CDR3 amino acids: CASSLRTGEYEKLFF. DNA of the CDR3: TGTGCCAGCAGCCTACGGACAGGGGAGTATGAAAAACTGTTTTTT. The J gene is TRBJ1-4, the V gene TRBV9; 9 bases line up with TRBD1. The junction had 7 bases not matched to a gene; V was cut back by 4 bases and J by 6 bases. Germline lookup yields CDR1 SGDLS and CDR2 YYNGEE. This CDR3 comprises 15 residues.